This record covers a single T cell receptor (beta chain). This sample is part of a study of blood T cell repertoires in COVID-19. On the study more broadly: T cells, B-cell-depleted T cells, or PBMCs provided the cDNA or gDNA that served as material.

Original analysis: Amplification from reference gene primers served as the basis for estimated nucleated cell counts. Data came from immunoSEQ multiplex PCR; TCRdb stores just in-frame clones and leaves some out. The V and J calls and clone size are taken from that table; D and trimming were inferred from the DNA. The data contain about half a million clones, about 88% of them singletons. Residents of about two dozen US areas, aged roughly 18 to 95 years, made up the participants. Allocation to cohorts depended on clinical history reported by the participants. The CDR3 consists of 13 residues. Germline V CDR1 and CDR2: SGHRS, YFSETQ. V lost 4 bases, J lost 4 bases, and 4 bases stayed unmatched.

Sequenced input: PBMCs or T cells enriched from blood (not recorded which). The rearrangement uses TRBV5-1 and TRBJ2-7; TRBD1 matches 8 bases. The sequence was collected from an older woman who had recovered from COVID-19. CDR3 in amino acids: CASSNTGGYEQYF. The CDR3 region has the DNA TGCGCCAGCAGCAATACAGGGGGGTACGAGCAGTACTTC.